The present T cell receptor beta chain was sequenced within a study of T-cell reconstitution after alpha-beta-depleted transplantation in children. This CDR3 contains 16 residues. V shed 3 bases and J shed 6 bases, with 18 bases lying between them. Germline values: CDR1 KGHSH, CDR2 LQKENI. Construction of the TCRbeta library involved unique molecular identifiers. TCRdb analysed the PCR reads with MiXCR anew, one entry per CDR3 protein. The repertoire consists of some 590,000 distinct CDR3 sequences, with about 10% occurring once and the leading ten covering 3.5% to 5%. V usage is TRBV18 and J usage is TRBJ2-1, with D perhaps being TRBD1 or TRBD2 (5 bases each). The sample consisted of PBMCs from the stem cell graft donor, taken from the stem cell graft. This clonotype was sampled from a human donor who donated a stem cell graft to a child with acute myeloid leukemia. CDR3 in amino acids: CASSPQGTLLGNEQFF. In nucleotides, the CDR3 is TGTGCCAGCTCACCCCAAGGGACCCTCCTGGGCAATGAGCAGTTCTTC.